These 3 T cell receptor beta chains share one sample of origin, sequenced in a study of blood T cell repertoires in COVID-19. Profiled with immunoSEQ multiplex PCR; TCRdb holds only in-frame clones, not every one. The sample yields tens of thousands of clones, more than 75% seen once. Material for sequencing was peripheral blood. The receptors here all came from a man aged 55 to 70 with active or convalescent COVID-19.

The chain uses TRBV5-4 and TRBJ2-5; D is possibly TRBD2 (5 bases). The CDR3 has 16 residues. The ends were cut back, 4 bases at V and 2 bases at J, with 18 bases in the middle. Germline V lookup: CDR1 SGHNT, CDR2 YYREEE (reference sequence). The CDR3 sequence: CASSLESRRGQETQYF. CDR3 nucleotide sequence: TGTGCCAGCAGCCTGGAATCCCGGAGAGGGCAAGAGACCCAGTACTTC.

This chain joins TRBV4-1 and TRBJ1-4; 9 bases are a match to TRBD1. Per the germline V gene, CDR1 is MGHRA and CDR2 is YSYEKL. CDR3 length: 15 residues. V was clipped by 4 bases and J by 8 bases; unmatched bases: 8. CDR3 sequence (DNA): TGCGCCAGCAGCCTATCCGGGACAGGGATGGAAAAACTGTTTTTT. It specifies CASSLSGTGMEKLFF.

The chain employs TRBV5-6 and TRBJ2-7; a possible D gene is TRBD2 (7 bases). Germline V lookup: CDR1 SGHDT, CDR2 YYEEEE. The CDR3 covers 14 residues. V lost 2 bases, J lost 2 bases, and 11 bases lay in between. The CDR3 spells CASSLGGAAYEQYF. In DNA form, the CDR3 reads TGTGCCAGCAGCTTAGGGGGGGCAGCCTACGAGCAGTACTTC.